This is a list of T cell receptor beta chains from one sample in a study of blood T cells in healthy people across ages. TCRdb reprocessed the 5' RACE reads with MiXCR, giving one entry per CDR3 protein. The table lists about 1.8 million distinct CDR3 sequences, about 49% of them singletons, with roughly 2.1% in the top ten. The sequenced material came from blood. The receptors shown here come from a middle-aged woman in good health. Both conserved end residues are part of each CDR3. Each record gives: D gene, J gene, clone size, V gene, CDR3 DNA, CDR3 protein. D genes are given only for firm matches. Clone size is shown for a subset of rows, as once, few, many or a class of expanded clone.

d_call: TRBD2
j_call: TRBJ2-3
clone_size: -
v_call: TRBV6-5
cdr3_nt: TGTGCCAGCGGCCGACTAGCGGGGGGGGCAGATACGCAGTATTTT
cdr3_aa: CASGRLAGGADTQYF

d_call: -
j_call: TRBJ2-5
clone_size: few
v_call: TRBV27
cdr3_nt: TGTGCCAGCAGTTCCGCTTCCGAGGAGACCCAGTACTTC
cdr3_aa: CASSSASEETQYF

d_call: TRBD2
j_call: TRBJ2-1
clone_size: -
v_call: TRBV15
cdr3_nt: TGTGCCACCAGCAGATTACTAGCGGGGGGAGAGTATGAGCAGTTCTTC
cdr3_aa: CATSRLLAGGEYEQFF

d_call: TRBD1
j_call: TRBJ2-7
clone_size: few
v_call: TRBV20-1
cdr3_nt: TGCAGTGCTTGCCGGGACAGTTCCTACGAGCAGTACTTC
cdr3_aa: CSACRDSSYEQYF

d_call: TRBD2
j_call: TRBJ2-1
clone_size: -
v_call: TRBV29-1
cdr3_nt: TGTAGCGGGGGCTCCTACAATGAGCAGTTCTTC
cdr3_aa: CSGGSYNEQFF

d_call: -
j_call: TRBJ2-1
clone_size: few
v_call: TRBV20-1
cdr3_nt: TGCAGTGCTAGAGCTGGGTCCATACATGTGAATGAGCAGTTCTTC
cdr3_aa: CSARAGSIHVNEQFF

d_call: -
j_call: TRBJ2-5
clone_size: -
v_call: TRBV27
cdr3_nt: TGTGCCAGCAGCATCAGGAATGGTGAGACCCAGTACTTC
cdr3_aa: CASSIRNGETQYF

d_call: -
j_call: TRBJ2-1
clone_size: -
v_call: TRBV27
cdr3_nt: TGTGCCAGCAGTTTATCGGGACCGGGCAATGAGCAGTTCTTC
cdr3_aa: CASSLSGPGNEQFF

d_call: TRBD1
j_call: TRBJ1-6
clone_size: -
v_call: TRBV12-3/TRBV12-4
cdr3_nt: TGTGCCAGCAGTTCCGAGACAGGGTTGGCTTCACCCCTCCACTTT
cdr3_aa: CASSSETGLASPLHF

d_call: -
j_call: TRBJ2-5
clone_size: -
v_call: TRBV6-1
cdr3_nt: TGTGCCAGCAGTGAATGGGGGATTCGGGAGACCCAGTACTTC
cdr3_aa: CASSEWGIRETQYF

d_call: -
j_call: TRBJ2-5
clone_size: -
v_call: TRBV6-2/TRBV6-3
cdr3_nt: TGTGCCAGCAGTCGGCCTGGGGCGACCGAAGAGACCCAGTACTTC
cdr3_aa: CASSRPGATEETQYF

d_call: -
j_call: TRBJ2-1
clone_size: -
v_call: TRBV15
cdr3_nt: TGTGCCTCCTACCACGGGACGGACGCTTCCTACAATGAGCAGTTCTTC
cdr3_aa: CASYHGTDASYNEQFF

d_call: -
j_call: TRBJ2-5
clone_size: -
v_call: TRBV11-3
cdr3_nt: TGTGCCAGCAGCTTAGGACTGGCTCGAGAAGAGACCCAGTACTTC
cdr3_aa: CASSLGLAREETQYF

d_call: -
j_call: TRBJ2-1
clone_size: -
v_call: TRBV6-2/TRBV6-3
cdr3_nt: TGTGCCAGCAGTTACTCGACCGCGGGCTCCTACAATGAGCAGTTCTTC
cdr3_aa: CASSYSTAGSYNEQFF

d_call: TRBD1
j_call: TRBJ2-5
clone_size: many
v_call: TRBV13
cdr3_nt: TGTGCCAGCAGCCACCGGACAGGCGGAGAAGAGACCCAGTACTTC
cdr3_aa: CASSHRTGGEETQYF

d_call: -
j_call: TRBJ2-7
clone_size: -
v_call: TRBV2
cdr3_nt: TGTGCCAGCAGTGAAGCAGGAGGGGCCGCCTACGAGCAGTACTTC
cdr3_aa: CASSEAGGAAYEQYF

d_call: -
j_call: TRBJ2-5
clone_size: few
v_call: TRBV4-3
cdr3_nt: TGCGCCAGCAGCCGGGTCTTACCGGGACTCCCAGGAGAGACCCAGTACTTC
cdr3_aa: CASSRVLPGLPGETQYF

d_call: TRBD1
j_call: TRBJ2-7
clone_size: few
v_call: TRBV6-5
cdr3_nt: TGTGCCAGCAGTTCCTCCGGGACAGACAGCTCCTACGAGCAGTACTTC
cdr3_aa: CASSSSGTDSSYEQYF

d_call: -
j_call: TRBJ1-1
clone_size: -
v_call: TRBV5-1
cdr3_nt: TGCGCCAGCAGCTTGGTTGCGACGGCGAACACTGAAGCTTTCTTT
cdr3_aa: CASSLVATANTEAFF

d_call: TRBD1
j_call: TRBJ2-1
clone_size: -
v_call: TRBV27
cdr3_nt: TGTGCCAGCACCCTGACAGGGGGCGGCTATGAGCAGTTCTTC
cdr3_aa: CASTLTGGGYEQFF

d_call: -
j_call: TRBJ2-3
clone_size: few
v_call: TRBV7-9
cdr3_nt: TGTGCCAGCAGCTTAGGTCGGCGGGACCCGGATACGCAGTATTTT
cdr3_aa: CASSLGRRDPDTQYF

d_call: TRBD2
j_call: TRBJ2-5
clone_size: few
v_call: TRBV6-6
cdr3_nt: TGTGCCAGCAGTTACGGGCTAGCGGGGTACGAGACCCAGTACTTC
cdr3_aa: CASSYGLAGYETQYF

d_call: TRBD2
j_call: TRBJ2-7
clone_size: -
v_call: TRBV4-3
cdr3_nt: TGCGCCAGCAGCCAAGAGCTCCCTACTAGCGGGTCAAACTACGAGCAGTACTTC
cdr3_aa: CASSQELPTSGSNYEQYF

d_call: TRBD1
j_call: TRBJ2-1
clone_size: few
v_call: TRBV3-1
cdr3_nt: TGTGCCAGCAGCCGACAGGGTCGGAATGAGCAGTTCTTC
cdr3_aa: CASSRQGRNEQFF

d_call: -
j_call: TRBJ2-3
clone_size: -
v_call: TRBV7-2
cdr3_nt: TGTGCCAGCAGCTCAGTAGGGACCCCGGATACGCAGTATTTT
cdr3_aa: CASSSVGTPDTQYF

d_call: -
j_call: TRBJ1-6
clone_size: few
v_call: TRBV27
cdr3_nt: TGTGCCAGCAGCCTAGGGGGGGGGACCTATAATTCACCCCTCCACTTT
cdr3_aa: CASSLGGGTYNSPLHF

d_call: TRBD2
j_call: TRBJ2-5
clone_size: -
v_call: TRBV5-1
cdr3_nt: TGCGCCAGCAGCTGGACTAGCGGCAACCAAGAGACCCAGTACTTC
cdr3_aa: CASSWTSGNQETQYF

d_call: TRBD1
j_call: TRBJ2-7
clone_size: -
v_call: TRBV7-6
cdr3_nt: TGTGCCAGCAGCTTTCCGACAGGGTTAATCCGCGAGCAGTACTTC
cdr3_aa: CASSFPTGLIREQYF

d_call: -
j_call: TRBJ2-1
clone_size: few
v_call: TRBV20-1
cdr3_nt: TGCAGTGCTAACCCCCGGGGAGAGCAGTTCTTC
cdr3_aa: CSANPRGEQFF

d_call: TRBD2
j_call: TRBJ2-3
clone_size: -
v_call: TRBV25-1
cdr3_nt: TGTGCCAGCAGTGTCTTGGGCGGGGGGGACTCAGGTTCGCAGTATTTT
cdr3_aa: CASSVLGGGDSGSQYF

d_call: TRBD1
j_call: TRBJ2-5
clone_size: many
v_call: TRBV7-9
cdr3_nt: TGTGCCAGCAGCTTGGGGACAGGGAGGGAGACCCAGTACTTC
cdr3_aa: CASSLGTGRETQYF

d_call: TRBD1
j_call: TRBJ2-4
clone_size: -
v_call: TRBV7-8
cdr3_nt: TGTGCCAGCAGCATGACAGGGGGCAAAAACATTCAGTACTTC
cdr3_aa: CASSMTGGKNIQYF

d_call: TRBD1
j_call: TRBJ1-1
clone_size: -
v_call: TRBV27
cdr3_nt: TGTGCCAGCAGCCTATACGCGAAGGGGGCGCGAGGGAACACTGAAGCTTTCTTT
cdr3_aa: CASSLYAKGARGNTEAFF

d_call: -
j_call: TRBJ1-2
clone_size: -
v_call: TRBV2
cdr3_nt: TGTGCCAGCAGTGAATATAAAGGGGCGGAAGGCTACACCTTC
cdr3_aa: CASSEYKGAEGYTF

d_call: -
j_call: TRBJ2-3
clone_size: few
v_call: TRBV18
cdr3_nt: TGTGCCAGCTCACCACCCGGCACCTCCCAACCAGATACGCAGTATTTT
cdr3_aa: CASSPPGTSQPDTQYF

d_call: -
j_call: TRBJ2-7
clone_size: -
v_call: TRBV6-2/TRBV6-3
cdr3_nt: TGTGCCAGCAGTTACCCGCCGGGATACGAGCAGTACTTC
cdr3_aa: CASSYPPGYEQYF